The 23 T cell receptor beta chains given below trace back to one sample, sequenced in a study of shared clonotypes between healthy human individuals. TCRdb keeps only in-frame clones here, not all; method: immunoSEQ multiplex PCR. The sample shows about 450,000 clones, 75% to 85% of them seen only once. The specimen was PBMCs. The source is a woman aged 40 to 50 in good health. Some clones in this sample may be carry-over from other donors' samples.

This sequence joins TRBV30 and TRBJ2-7; 8 bases fit TRBD2. The V gene's germline CDR1 is GTSNPN and CDR2 SVGIG (reference sequence). This CDR3 has 14 residues. Trimming cost V 0 bases and J 5 bases; bases outside gene matches: 6. The CDR3 nucleotides are TGTGCCTGGAGTGTCGGGGGGGATTTCCACGAGCAGTACTTC. Amino acids: CAWSVGGDFHEQYF.

This clone was observed a single time. The chain carries TRBV2 and TRBJ1-3, with TRBD1 matching 7 bases. The germline V gene has CDR1 SNHLY and CDR2 FYNNEI. J was trimmed by 0 bases and V by 8 bases; bases with no gene match: 1. The CDR3 is made up of 13 amino acids. This CDR3 is CASGTDSGNTIYF. DNA of the CDR3: TGTGCCAGCGGGACAGACTCTGGAAACACCATATATTTT.

The genes are TRBV7-2 and TRBJ1-5, with a possible D match to TRBD1 (5 bases). CDR3 length: 16 residues. CDR1 and CDR2 from the germline V gene are SGHTA and FQGNSA. Trimming stripped 2 bases from V and 0 bases from J, with 11 bases between. The CDR3 bases are TGTGCCAGCAGCTTATTCGGCGGACATAGCAATCAGCCCCAGCATTTT. Translating it yields CASSLFGGHSNQPQHF.

CDR3 in amino acids: CASSSPRRSSFGYTF. The CDR3 DNA reads TGTGCCAGCAGTTCCCCGCGCAGGTCGTCGTTTGGCTACACCTTC. This chain joins TRBV28 and TRBJ1-2; D not resolved. The germline CDR1 and CDR2 sequences are MDHEN and SYDVKM. This CDR3 spans 15 amino acids. V was cut by 4 bases and J by 7 bases, with 19 bases left in between.

The chain joins TRBV5-4 to TRBJ2-5, with TRBD2 matching 8 bases. Germline-derived CDR1 and CDR2 are SGHNT and YYREEE (reference sequence). CDR3 length equals 13 residues. With V trimmed by 7 bases and J by 6 bases, 8 bases remained unmatched. CDR3 nucleotide sequence: TGTGCCAGCCAGAGCGGGAGTAGGAAGACCCAGTACTTC. It codes for CASQSGSRKTQYF.

CDR3 nucleotides: TGTGCCAGCACTAGCGGGGTCTCCTACGAGCAGTACTTC. Translating it yields CASTSGVSYEQYF. The V gene is TRBV2, the J gene TRBJ2-7, with TRBD2 matching 9 bases. With V trimmed by 7 bases and J by 0 bases, 1 base remained unmatched. Germline V gene lookup returns CDR1 SNHLY and CDR2 FYNNEI. The CDR3 consists of 13 residues.

V gene TRBV27 combines with J gene TRBJ2-1, with a tentative D call TRBD1 (6 bases). V lost 0 bases and J lost 11, with 14 bases in between. Per germline, CDR1 MNHEY and CDR2 SMNVEV (reference sequence). CDR3 length equals 14 residues. The CDR3 nucleotides are TGTGCCAGCAGTTTATCACAGACAGGCAACAAGCAGTTCTTC. Its protein is CASSLSQTGNKQFF.

The chain joins TRBV28 to TRBJ2-1, with 11 bases lining up with TRBD2. CDR1 MDHEN and CDR2 SYDVKM come from the germline V gene. After removal of 8 bases from V and 9 bases from J, the junction contained 6 bases not matched to a gene. CDR3 length: 13 amino acids. CDR3 nucleotides: TGTGCCAGCTGCGGTAGCGGGAGGGTTGAGCAGTTCTTC. Translating gives CASCGSGRVEQFF.

This clone was recorded a few times. Other DNA variants within this sample encode the same CDR3. The chain carries TRBV7-9 and TRBJ1-2, with 8 bases identical to TRBD1. J lost 3 bases, V lost 5 bases, and 5 bases had no gene match. The germline CDR1 and CDR2 sequences are SEHNR and FQNEAQ (reference sequence). This CDR3 comprises 14 residues. As DNA, the CDR3 is TGTGCCAGCAGCCTTTTGACAGGGGACTATGGCTACACCTTC. Amino acids: CASSLLTGDYGYTF.

The V and J genes are TRBV4-1 and TRBJ2-7, with D possibly TRBD1 on 5 matching bases. V dropped 4 bases and J dropped 3 bases, with 22 bases sitting between them. The CDR3 sequence is 17 residues long. CDR1 MGHRA and CDR2 YSYEKL come from the germline V gene. Here the CDR3 reads CASSRRPDGQGHYEQYF. As DNA, the CDR3 is TGCGCCAGCAGCCGTAGACCGGACGGCCAGGGTCACTACGAGCAGTACTTC.

This clone showed up just a few times. This rearrangement joins TRBV19 to TRBJ1-1; D ambiguous. V lost 5 bases and J lost 4, with 14 bases in between. Germline lookup yields CDR1 LNHDA and CDR2 SQIVND (reference sequence). The CDR3 runs 14 residues. As DNA, the CDR3 is TGTGCCAGTAGTGTGACCGGGTGGGTCACTGAAGCTTTCTTT. Its translation: CASSVTGWVTEAFF.

The gene calls are TRBV5-1 and TRBJ2-7, with 7 bases matching TRBD1. The germline gives CDR1 SGHRS, CDR2 YFSETQ. The junction had 2 bases not matched to a gene; V was cut back by 4 bases and J by 1 base. The CDR3 loop spans 13 amino acids. CDR3 in DNA: TGCGCCAGCAGCAACAGGGGATCCTACGAGCAGTACTTC. Translated, it gives CASSNRGSYEQYF.

The V call is TRBV7-9, the J call TRBJ2-1; D gene unclear. The germline V gene encodes CDR1 SEHNR and CDR2 FQNEAQ (reference sequence). With 5 bases removed from V and 1 base from J, the gap between germline ends came to 9 bases. This CDR3 comprises 14 residues. For the CDR3, the DNA is TGTGCCAGCAGCCCTGACGGGTCCTACAATGAGCAGTTCTTC. It codes for CASSPDGSYNEQFF.

The rearrangement uses TRBV21-1 and TRBJ2-7; the table's D call, TRBD1, has no DNA check behind it. TRBV21-1 is recorded as a pseudogene. The CDR3 is 13 amino acids. The CDR3 coding sequence is TGTGCCAGCAGCAAGGGACAGGGCGGTGAGCAGTACTTC. It encodes CASSKGQGGEQYF.

In its sample, this clone was seen once. The chain recombines TRBV7-3 with TRBJ2-5, with D perhaps matching TRBD1 (6 bases). The ends were cut back, 5 bases at V and 1 base at J, with 11 bases in the middle. From germline, CDR1 is SGHTA and CDR2 FQGTGA. This CDR3 is 14 amino acids long. CDR3 sequence: CASSPGHSQETQYF. The DNA for the CDR3 is TGTGCCAGCAGCCCGGGACACTCCCAAGAGACCCAGTACTTC.

The V and J genes are TRBV28 and TRBJ1-4; TRBD1 matches at 9 bases. V lost 6 bases to trimming and J lost 8 bases; unmatched junction nucleotides: 10. This CDR3 has 15 amino acids. Looked up from germline, CDR1 is MDHEN and CDR2 is SYDVKM. The DNA of the CDR3 is TGTGCCAGCAGCTCGACAACAGGGGGCCGCGAAAAACTGTTTTTT. Translated: CASSSTTGGREKLFF.

The sample holds many counts of this clone. The same CDR3 arises from other DNA sequences in this sample as well. The J gene is TRBJ2-1, the V gene TRBV11-1, with a weak D call TRBD2 (6 bases). In germline, CDR1 is SGHAT, CDR2 FQDESV (reference sequence). This CDR3 is built from 16 residues. Trimming stripped 5 bases from V and 7 bases from J, with 21 bases between. The DNA for the CDR3 is TGTGCCAGCAGCCCCCCGCGACGGGAGTTTGTTAATGAGCAGTTCTTC. This gives the protein CASSPPRREFVNEQFF.

The chain is built from TRBV10-2 and TRBJ1-5, with D possibly matching TRBD1 (5 bases). This CDR3 comprises 16 residues. V lost 0 bases, J lost 1 base, and 10 bases lay in between. Germline-derived CDR1 and CDR2 are WSHSY and SAAADI. CDR3 amino acids: CASSESPGWSNQPQHF. In DNA form, the CDR3 reads TGCGCCAGCAGTGAGTCTCCAGGGTGGAGCAATCAGCCCCAGCATTTT.

This clone was counted a few times. The J gene is TRBJ2-1, the V gene TRBV18, with D possibly TRBD1 on 6 matching bases. The CDR3 sequence is 16 residues long. Deletions cut 6 bases from V and 0 bases from J, with 15 bases between. Germline assignment: CDR1 KGHSH and CDR2 LQKENI. The CDR3 protein is CASSLPGQGSYNEQFF. In nucleotides, the CDR3 is TGTGCCAGCTCCCTCCCGGGACAAGGCTCCTACAATGAGCAGTTCTTC.

The V call is TRBV19, the J call TRBJ2-1; 7 bases align to TRBD2. CDR1 and CDR2 from the germline V gene are LNHDA and SQIVND (reference sequence). Unmatched junction bases numbered 17, after V lost 5 bases and J lost 13 bases. The CDR3 runs to 15 residues. The CDR3, as DNA: TGTGCCAGTAGTCCCGGGGCGGGAGCCCCTCGCGGCCAGTTCTTC. Its translation is CASSPGAGAPRGQFF.

As concerns this clone: A far larger clone differs by one base, so this is likely a read error. CDR3 in amino acids: CALMRGRSTDTQYF. As DNA, the CDR3 is TGTGCCTTGATGAGGGGGAGAAGCACAGATACGCAGTATTTT. J is TRBJ2-3 and V is TRBV30; weak D call: TRBD1 (6 bases). The CDR3 is 14 amino acids. Looked up from germline, CDR1 is GTSNPN and CDR2 is SVGIG (reference sequence). V was clipped by 7 bases and J by 0 bases, with 14 bases between them.

V gene TRBV7-8 combines with J gene TRBJ2-5, with D maybe TRBD2 (5 bases). The closer fit of TRBJ2-7 to the DNA end suggests the J call may be wrong. The CDR3 runs to 14 residues. Germline V gene lookup returns CDR1 SGHVS and CDR2 FQNEAQ. CDR3 in amino acids: CASTLGSSSYEQYF. The DNA for the CDR3 is TGTGCCAGCACCCTAGGATCTAGCAGTTACGAGCAGTACTTC.

The CDR3 region is CASSLAGFSYEQYF. In DNA form, the CDR3 reads TGCGCCAGCAGCTTGGCAGGGTTCTCCTACGAGCAGTACTTC. The V and J genes are TRBV5-1 and TRBJ2-7, with D possibly matching TRBD1 (5 bases). Germline V gives CDR1 SGHRS, CDR2 YFSETQ. The germline V and J ends were trimmed by 0 bases and 0 bases, with 7 bases remaining between them. This CDR3 is built from 14 residues. The entire variable domain, with the rest obtained from reference TRBV5-1 and TRBJ2-7, is as follows: KAGVTQTPRYLIKTRGQQVTLSCSPISGHRSVSWYQQTPGQGLQFLFEYFSETQRNKGNFPGRFSGRQFSNSRSEMNVSTLELGDSALYLCASSLAGFSYEQYFGPGTRLTVT.